This T cell receptor beta chain was profiled in a study of T cell repertoires in cytomegalovirus infection. The V and J ends lost 1 base and 7 bases, in that order; junction bases with no gene match: 5. The germline V gene encodes CDR1 SGHTA and CDR2 FQGTGA. The CDR3 has 17 residues. Only a few counts were recorded for this clonotype. Its antigen is not identified. Study-wide findings and caveats: It was HLA-C-restricted CMV-specific TCR beta clonotypes that dominated the response ex vivo. Summed public TCR beta family frequency identified CMV carriers bearing the relevant HLA.

A single record per CDR3 protein comes from TCRdb applying MiXCR to the reads. The sample consists of 200,000 to 300,000 distinct CDR3 sequences, 12% to 15% of them appearing once. This TCR was recovered from a human donor in good health (CMV status not recorded). Some clones in this sample may be carry-over from other donors' samples. This chain connects TRBV7-3 to TRBJ1-6; 12 nucleotides agree with TRBD1. Specimen: PBMCs. CDR3 coding DNA: TGTGCCAGCAGCTTAAAGGGACAGGGGGCTTTAAATTCACCCCTCCACTTT. Its translation: CASSLKGQGALNSPLHF.